This T cell receptor beta chain was documented in a study of neurological immune-mediated disorders. TCRdb used MiXCR to reprocess the 5' RACE reads, holding one entry per CDR3 protein. The data hold about 79,000 distinct CDR3 sequences, with 13% to 15% observed a single time. This clonotype was recorded at least ten times. The V end lost 3 bases, the J end lost 0 bases, and 12 bases lay between the germline ends. CDR3 length: 14 residues. CDR1 DFQATT and CDR2 SNEGSKA come from the germline V gene (reference sequence). The sample comprised PBMCs. V is TRBV20-1 and J is TRBJ2-7; unclear D gene. The TCR was taken from a woman aged 45-65 years in good health. CDR3 nucleotides: TGCAGTGCTAGCCCCAGGCTAATCTCCTACGAGCAGTACTTC. Amino acid sequence: CSASPRLISYEQYF.